The rows below give T cell receptor beta chains drawn from one sample of a study of shared clonotypes between healthy human individuals. The table came from immunoSEQ multiplex PCR; TCRdb's copy has only in-frame clones and leaves some out. Among about 770,000 clones listed, 72% were seen once. What was sequenced was memory CD4+ T cells sorted from blood. Receptors originate from a woman under 40 in good health. Both conserved end residues are part of each CDR3. Each record gives: V gene, J gene, clone size, D gene, CDR3 length, CDR3 protein, CDR3 DNA. The D gene is left open where the match is weak. A row's size may be missing; if present it is once, few, many or a size class.

TRBV19	TRBJ2-3	few	TRBD2	14	CASRTSGSTDTQYF	TGTGCCAGTAGGACTAGCGGTAGCACAGATACGCAGTATTTT
TRBV28	TRBJ1-4	-	-	15	CASSRGPGLNEKLFF	TGTGCCAGCAGCAGGGGCCCAGGACTTAATGAAAAACTGTTTTTT
TRBV28	TRBJ1-2	many	-	16	CASSPRGAPRTFWDTF	TGTGCCAGCAGCCCCCGGGGGGCTCCTCGGACTTTTTGGGACACCTTC
TRBV2	TRBJ2-5	-	TRBD1	13	CASTQGQRETQYF	TGTGCCAGCACCCAGGGACAGAGAGAGACCCAGTACTTC
TRBV7-2	TRBJ2-7	-	-	14	CASSKPTVSYEQYF	TGTGCCAGCAGCAAACCAACCGTCTCTTACGAGCAGTACTTC
TRBV5-1	TRBJ2-1	-	TRBD2	16	CASSSLAGVTYNEQFF	TGCGCCAGCAGCTCGCTAGCGGGAGTAACCTACAATGAGCAGTTCTTC
TRBV11-2	TRBJ2-7	-	TRBD1	15	CASSSNRGRIYEQYF	TGTGCCAGCAGCTCAAACAGGGGTCGTATCTACGAGCAGTACTTC
TRBV28	TRBJ2-7	-	TRBD1	14	CASSYFRGSYEQYF	TGTGCCAGCAGTTACTTCAGGGGGTCCTACGAGCAGTACTTC
TRBV5-1	TRBJ2-1	-	TRBD2	15	CASSFSSTSGNEQFF	TGCGCCAGCAGCTTTAGCTCCACTAGCGGCAATGAGCAGTTCTTC
TRBV7-2	TRBJ2-3	many	TRBD2	16	CASSLGTSAWGDTQYF	TGTGCCAGCAGCTTAGGGACTAGCGCCTGGGGAGATACGCAGTATTTT
TRBV7-9	TRBJ2-5	once	-	13	CASSLAPFETQYF	TGTGCCAGCAGCTTAGCCCCCTTTGAGACCCAGTACTTC
TRBV14	TRBJ2-1	few	-	15	CASSQGPFDYNEQFF	TGTGCCAGCAGCCAAGGACCCTTTGACTACAATGAGCAGTTCTTC
TRBV5-8	TRBJ2-7	-	TRBD1	14	CATEIRGRKYEQYF	TGTGCCACCGAAATCAGGGGGCGCAAATACGAGCAGTACTTC
TRBV4-2	TRBJ1-1	-	-	13	CASSQIIGREAFF	TGTGCCAGCAGCCAGATCATTGGACGTGAAGCTTTCTTT
TRBV7-2	TRBJ2-1	-	-	13	CASSQVWANEQFF	TGTGCCAGCAGTCAGGTTTGGGCGAATGAGCAGTTCTTC
TRBV19	TRBJ2-4	-	TRBD2	13	CASRVTSGGIQYF	TGTGCCAGTAGGGTTACATCGGGAGGCATTCAGTACTTC
TRBV28	TRBJ1-2	-	TRBD1	14	CASRRLTGDYGYTF	TGTGCCAGCAGACGCCTAACAGGGGACTATGGCTACACCTTC
TRBV4-1	TRBJ1-1	-	-	13	CASSQSLVASAFF	TGCGCCAGCAGCCAAAGTTTGGTCGCGAGCGCTTTCTTT
TRBV9	TRBJ2-1	-	TRBD2	16	CASSAAGTSGYNEQFF	TGTGCCAGCAGCGCTGCTGGGACTAGCGGATACAATGAGCAGTTCTTC
TRBV2	TRBJ2-5	-	-	15	CASSRRLVGEETQYF	TGTGCCAGCAGTCGCCGACTAGTGGGGGAAGAGACCCAGTACTTC
TRBV7-2	TRBJ2-1	-	-	15	CASSLSGGGINEQFF	TGTGCCAGCAGCTTATCAGGGGGAGGAATCAATGAGCAGTTCTTC
TRBV7-8	TRBJ2-3	-	TRBD2	17	CASSTTPGRARLGTQYF	TGTGCCAGCAGCACGACCCCCGGGAGGGCCCGACTCGGTACGCAGTATTTT